The T cell receptor (beta chain) described here comes from a study of beta chain features in type 1 diabetes (dated by TCRdb to 2017 to 2018). The study in broad terms: Patients and healthy donors did not differ in mean age, gender distribution, total cell number or subset yield. In the study, TCRB repertoires of sorted circulating CD4+ T cell subsets from recently diagnosed type 1 diabetes patients were compared with those of matched healthy donors. A total of about 100,000,000 sorted cells were examined across all samples, and RNA yield correlated strongly with the number of cells per subset. Naive and central memory subsets were obtained from all 28 donors, but regulatory and stem cell-like memory subsets were isolated from only 8 patients and roughly 8 healthy donors.

CDR1 and CDR2 are drawn from the germline V gene: SGHAT, FQNNGV. The CDR3 sequence holds 15 residues, the cysteine and phenylalanine included. CDR3 DNA is the only sequence kept; it has 45 bases, read in frame from the first base. The germline V end is reduced by 7 bases and the J end by 3 bases; junction bases left unmatched: 6. Each donor gave one peripheral blood draw, averaging roughly 120 mL, which was collected into heparinised tubes. A BD FACSAria II and a panel including CD45RO, CCR7, CD25, CD127, CD95 and CD27 were used to sort naive, central memory, regulatory and stem cell-like memory CD4+ T cells. A purity above 98% was achieved for all sorted populations. PBMCs were isolated immediately by Lymphoprep density gradient centrifugation and stained directly without culture. Samples were stained and sorted in pairs, with one healthy donor and one patient per experiment, so that batch effects were minimized.

The entire isolated RNA was reverse transcribed using the High Capacity cDNA Reverse Transcription Kit, and thus expressed TCRB transcripts were sequenced. Deep immunoSEQ sequencing was performed on naive, central memory and regulatory T cell samples, with an average of approximately 3.9 million total reads per sample. Sorted cells were lysed in RLT buffer, and RNA was extracted using DNase-treated RNeasy Micro or Mini kits according to cell number. To prevent cross-contamination, every cell subset was processed on its own, while patient and healthy donor samples were processed together. The immunoSEQ multiplex PCR was used to amplify TCRB sequences from cDNA, generating 87-bp fragments that spanned the CDR3 region. The amplicons were sequenced using the Illumina HiSeq platform. In the paper's pipeline: PCR bias was corrected computationally using synthetic template baselines, and reads within Hamming distance 2 were collapsed, with unmergeable singletons discarded. Reads were aligned against IMGT so that V, D and J genes, CDR3 length and insertions or deletions at six rearrangement sites could be assigned. Within each subset, clonotype counts were normalized to sorted cell number, and only after that were true diversity and Gini coefficients computed with the tcR R package. The overlap coefficient, calculated on TCRB nucleotide sequences, was used to measure repertoire sharing. TCRdb obtained this table from immuneACCESS and retained in-frame rearrangements with V and J assigned. These tables miss some clones; where compared with another copy, unresolved V genes account for less than half of the shortfall, and the remainder is unexplained. The V and J calls and clone size are taken from that table; D and trimming were inferred from the DNA. A total of roughly 150,000 clones appear in this sample, around 10% of them only once. Around 2.1% of the sample is held by the ten biggest clonotypes.

General findings and caveats noted by the study authors: Because the HLA sub-analyses included only small numbers of individuals, any influence of HLA type on TCRB rearrangement was left unresolved. Naive, central memory and regulatory TCRB repertoires appeared more similar among patients than among healthy donors. PCR may preferentially amplify shorter templates, but because patient and control samples were amplified and corrected together, any resulting skew would affect both groups equally. Type 1 diabetes patients showed a moderate but significant shortening of TCRB CDR3 length in all four CD4+ subsets. Because cDNA was sequenced instead of genomic DNA, activated cells with high expression could be over-represented, although the groups did not differ in activation or CD3 levels. At VDJ recombination sites, patients with type 1 diabetes made fewer insertions and deleted more nucleotides, a pattern implying thymic rearrangement abnormalities.

As for this clone: The clone's antigen remains unknown. The input lacks base qualities; no much larger clone sits a single base away.

The chain joins TRBV11-2 to TRBJ2-1, and 10 bases in between align with TRBD2. The receptor was derived from a man aged 18 to 29 in good health. The sequencing input was central memory CD4+ T cells from blood. The nucleotide sequence is given as TGTGCCAGCAACCCTAGCGGGGGATTCTACAATGAGCAGTTCTTC. This translates into CASNPSGGFYNEQFF.